Listed below are T cell receptor beta chains from one sample, sequenced in a study of CD8+ T cells in alopecia areata. Profiled with immunoSEQ multiplex PCR; TCRdb holds only in-frame clones, not every one. The table includes about 300,000 clones, over 45% detected once. This material consisted of CD4+ T cells sorted from blood, taken at week 24, from a patient treated with tofacitinib. These receptor sequences come from a human donor with alopecia areata. CDR3s include the opening cysteine and the closing phenylalanine or tryptophan. A D gene is named only where the DNA matches it firmly. Where a row states a size, it is once, few, many or the class of an expanded clone; other rows omit it.

>-|-|TRBJ2-6|TRBV10-3
CAIRKSPGTGANVLTF
TGTGCCATCAGGAAATCACCAGGGACGGGGGCCAACGTCCTGACTTTC
>TRBD1|-|TRBJ2-3|TRBV7-3
CASSLGTGRTDTQYF
TGTGCCAGCAGCTTAGGGACAGGTCGCACAGATACGCAGTATTTT
>-|few|TRBJ1-2|TRBV5-1
CASSLEPGSNYGYTF
TGCGCCAGCAGCTTGGAGCCAGGGAGCAACTATGGCTACACCTTC
>-|-|TRBJ1-1|TRBV28
CASSLTATEAFF
TGTGCCAGCAGCCTGACAGCAACTGAAGCTTTCTTT
>-|many|TRBJ2-7|TRBV19
CASRQDGSSYEQYF
TGTGCCAGTAGACAGGACGGGAGCTCCTACGAGCAGTACTTC
>-|-|TRBJ1-5|TRBV2
CAILLRRGSEPQHF
TGTGCCATCCTTCTTAGAAGAGGATCCGAGCCCCAGCATTTT
>TRBD1|-|TRBJ1-2|TRBV4-1
CASSLSTGGIYGYTF
TGCGCCAGCAGCCTTAGTACAGGGGGCATCTATGGCTACACCTTC
>TRBD1|-|TRBJ2-5|TRBV28
CASSSPTGGQETQYF
TGTGCCAGCAGTTCCCCGACAGGGGGCCAAGAGACCCAGTACTTC
>-|-|TRBJ1-6|TRBV4-1
CASSPSGAAVYNSPLHF
TGCGCCAGCAGCCCAAGTGGGGCAGCCGTATATAATTCACCCCTCCACTTT
>-|-|TRBJ2-7|TRBV29-1
CSVADPGRNYEQYF
TGCAGCGTAGCCGATCCGGGACGGAACTACGAGCAGTACTTC
>-|few|TRBJ2-5|TRBV20-1
CSALQETQYF
TGCAGTGCACTCCAAGAGACCCAGTACTTC
>-|-|TRBJ2-7|TRBV7-9
CASSLAGPAEGVEQYF
TGTGCCAGCAGCTTAGCGGGGCCGGCTGAGGGTGTCGAGCAGTACTTC
>-|-|TRBJ2-3|TRBV4-1
CASSQDRLGNPGTDTQYF
TGCGCCAGCAGCCAAGATAGGTTAGGGAATCCTGGCACAGATACGCAGTATTTT
>-|-|TRBJ1-2|TRBV11-1
CASSLVTGPDYGYTF
TGTGCCAGCAGCTTAGTCACCGGGCCGGACTATGGCTACACCTTC
>-|-|TRBJ2-5|TRBV15
CATSRGPGKQETQYF
TGTGCCACCAGCAGAGGGCCAGGGAAACAAGAGACCCAGTACTTC
>-|-|TRBJ1-2|TRBV7-9
CASSLAVYGYTF
TGTGCCAGCAGCTTAGCAGTATATGGCTACACCTTC
>-|-|TRBJ2-3|TRBV4-1
CASSQQGEFTDTQYF
TGCGCCAGCAGCCAACAGGGCGAATTCACAGATACGCAGTATTTT
>-|-|TRBJ1-5|TRBV27
CASKGQGHQPQHF
TGTGCCAGCAAGGGCCAGGGGCACCAGCCCCAGCATTTT
>TRBD1|-|TRBJ1-2|TRBV13
CASGSGGRNQGAAGGYTF
TGTGCCAGCGGGTCAGGAGGAAGAAACCAGGGGGCCGCGGGAGGCTACACCTTC
>-|-|TRBJ1-6|TRBV30
CAWSPPRGESPLHF
TGTGCCTGGAGTCCGCCACGGGGGGAATCACCCCTCCACTTT
>TRBD1|-|TRBJ2-6|TRBV5-1
CASSPAQGPYSGANVLTF
TGCGCCAGCAGCCCAGCACAGGGGCCGTACTCTGGGGCCAACGTCCTGACTTTC
>TRBD1|-|TRBJ1-5|TRBV7-6
CASSSGQSSNQPQHF
TGTGCCAGCAGCTCGGGACAGTCTAGTAATCAGCCCCAGCATTTT
>-|few|TRBJ2-5|TRBV29-1
CSARAQYQETQYF
TGCAGCGCCCGAGCACAGTACCAAGAGACCCAGTACTTC
>TRBD1|-|TRBJ1-1|TRBV5-6
CASSAYTGQGVTEAFF
TGTGCCAGCAGCGCTTATACGGGACAGGGCGTCACTGAAGCTTTCTTT
>-|few|TRBJ1-1|TRBV4-1
CASSQDLGNTEAFF
TGCGCCAGCAGCCAAGATCTCGGGAACACTGAAGCTTTCTTT
>-|-|TRBJ2-2|TRBV30
CAWGPGTGELFF
TGTGCCTGGGGCCCGGGTACCGGGGAGCTGTTTTTT
>-|-|TRBJ1-1|TRBV5-1
CASSLAPGAGLNTEAFF
TGCGCCAGCAGCTTGGCACCCGGAGCAGGTTTGAACACTGAAGCTTTCTTT
>-|-|TRBJ2-5|TRBV7-9
CASSHTSPETQYF
TGTGCCAGCAGCCATACGTCCCCGGAGACCCAGTACTTC
>-|-|TRBJ2-3|TRBV7-2
CASSRTYTDTQYF
TGTGCCAGCAGCCGAACCTACACAGATACGCAGTATTTT
>-|few|TRBJ2-7|TRBV4-1
CASSQDRAGDSYEQYF
TGCGCCAGCAGCCAAGATCGGGCAGGGGACTCCTACGAGCAGTACTTC
>TRBD1|-|TRBJ1-1|TRBV7-9
CASSPRDRGTNTEAFF
TGTGCCAGCAGCCCCCGGGACAGGGGAACTAACACTGAAGCTTTCTTT
>TRBD1|few|TRBJ2-3|TRBV7-9
CASTLGTRALQGLKYF
TGTGCCAGCACCCTAGGAACCAGGGCCTTACAGGGGCTGAAGTATTTT
>TRBD1|-|TRBJ1-2|TRBV27
CASSLRVRGPNYGYTF
TGTGCCAGCAGTTTGCGGGTCAGGGGGCCTAACTATGGCTACACCTTC
>-|-|TRBJ1-3|TRBV4-2
CASSQEEGLGNTIYF
TGTGCCAGCAGCCAAGAGGAGGGGCTGGGAAACACCATATATTTT
>-|few|TRBJ2-7|TRBV4-2
CASSQGTTNYEQYF
TGTGCCAGCAGCCAAGGGACTACCAATTACGAGCAGTACTTC
>-|-|TRBJ2-3|TRBV5-1
CASSLVPRDTQYF
TGCGCCAGCAGCTTGGTACCACGAGATACGCAGTATTTT
>-|-|TRBJ2-7|TRBV28
CAHKGLGREQYF
TGTGCTCACAAGGGCCTCGGGCGCGAGCAGTACTTC
>-|-|TRBJ2-2|TRBV7-2
CASSLGNGADGELFF
TGTGCCAGCAGCTTAGGAAACGGGGCCGACGGGGAGCTGTTTTTT
>-|many|TRBJ2-7|TRBV18
CASSRDGSYEQYF
TGTGCCAGCTCACGGGACGGCTCCTACGAGCAGTACTTC
>-|-|TRBJ1-5|TRBV30
CAWSGGTPTLLNSNQPQHF
TGTGCCTGGAGTGGAGGGACACCGACTTTATTAAATAGCAATCAGCCCCAGCATTTT
>TRBD1|few|TRBJ2-1|TRBV27
CASRNQQFMSSPGQGGIDEQFF
TGTGCCAGCCGGAACCAGCAGTTTATGTCATCCCCGGGACAGGGGGGAATCGATGAGCAGTTCTTC
>TRBD1|-|TRBJ2-7|TRBV5-1
CASRGTGRGYEQYF
TGCGCCAGCAGGGGGACAGGGAGAGGCTACGAGCAGTACTTC
>TRBD2|few|TRBJ2-3|TRBV7-2
CASSYLVAGISTDTQYF
TGTGCCAGCAGCTATCTAGTAGCGGGGATTAGCACAGATACGCAGTATTTT
>TRBD2|-|TRBJ2-1|TRBV29-1
CSVETSGGSHQFF
TGCAGCGTTGAAACTAGCGGGGGCTCTCACCAGTTCTTC
>-|-|TRBJ2-7|TRBV27
CASSPRVLGEQYF
TGTGCCAGCAGTCCCAGAGTCCTTGGCGAGCAGTACTTC
>TRBD1|few|TRBJ1-3|TRBV19
CASTGTAGNTIYF
TGTGCCAGTACCGGGACAGCTGGAAACACCATATATTTT
>-|-|TRBJ2-3|TRBV7-2
CASSDSTDTQYF
TGTGCCAGCAGCGATTCGACAGATACGCAGTATTTT
>-|-|TRBJ1-1|TRBV11-1
CASSPWRGGNTEAFF
TGTGCCAGCAGCCCCTGGAGGGGTGGGAACACTGAAGCTTTCTTT
>-|-|TRBJ2-3|TRBV2
CASLGQSSTDTQYF
TGTGCCAGCCTAGGACAGTCTAGCACAGATACGCAGTATTTT
>TRBD1|-|TRBJ1-1|TRBV19
CASTTTGRTEAFF
TGTGCCAGTACTACGACAGGGAGGACTGAAGCTTTCTTT
>-|-|TRBJ1-4|TRBV30
CAWEPLGRPGELFF
TGTGCCTGGGAGCCGCTCGGACGGCCTGGAGAACTGTTTTTT
>-|-|TRBJ1-2|TRBV28
CASRTTGTHGYTF
TGTGCCAGCAGGACCACAGGGACTCATGGCTACACCTTC
>-|-|TRBJ2-3|TRBV6-5
CASSSQEISTDTQYF
TGTGCCAGCAGTTCACAGGAAATTAGCACAGATACGCAGTATTTT